A single sample gave rise to the 23 T cell receptor beta chains below, sequenced in a study of blood T cells in healthy people across ages. With a J-beta primer mix and a sample-barcoded 5' primer, a second PCR ran 7 to 11 cycles. Each CDR3 protein is one row after TCRdb ran MiXCR on the 5' RACE reads. The sample holds under 800,000 distinct CDR3 sequences; 21% are singletons and the top ten take around 3.4%. Sequences were obtained from blood. All receptors derive from a man aged 65 to 79 in good health.

About this clonotype itself: The conserved final phenylalanine or tryptophan is absent from the CDR3, which likely points to a read error. This chain uses TRBV3-1 with TRBJ2-5; tentative D call: TRBD2 (5 bases). V was pared by 0 bases and J by 2 bases, with 10 bases between. Germline lookup yields CDR1 LGHDT and CDR2 YNNKEL (reference sequence). The CDR3 has 15 residues. The CDR3 DNA reads as TGTGCCAGCAGCCAAGATCCCCGGGAACAAGAGACCCAGTACCTC. Protein: CASSQDPREQETQYL.

About this clonotype: Compared with germline, one end of the junction differs, possibly owing to a read error. The V gene is TRBV18, the J gene TRBJ2-2; D ambiguous. The CDR3 is 14 amino acids. Germline V gene data show CDR1 as KGHSH and CDR2 as LQKENI. The CDR3 DNA follows: TGTGCCAGCTCACCGATAACGAACACCGGAGAGCTGTTTTTT. Amino acid sequence: CASSPITNTGELFF.

The chain recombines TRBV11-2 with TRBJ2-2; tentative D call: TRBD2 (5 bases). This CDR3 region has 13 residues. Germline assignment: CDR1 SGHAT and CDR2 FQNNGV. Trimming pared 6 bases from V and 7 bases from J, leaving 12 bases between. In DNA form, the CDR3 reads TGTGCCAGCAGTTTTCTAGCTGGCGGGGAGCTGTTTTTT. Amino acid sequence: CASSFLAGGELFF. The complete variable domain, with remaining parts taken from reference TRBV11-2 and TRBJ2-2, reads EAGVAQSPRYKIIEKRQSVAFWCNPISGHATLYWYQQILGQGPKLLIQFQNNGVVDDSQLPKDRFSAERLKGVDSTLKIQPAKLEDSAVYLCASSFLAGGELFFGEGSRLTVL.

This clonotype was seen more than once but under ten times. The rearrangement uses TRBV18 and TRBJ2-3, with TRBD1 identical over 7 bases. J was trimmed by 4 bases and V by 2 bases; bases with no gene match: 3. The CDR3 is 14 amino acids. In germline, CDR1 is KGHSH, CDR2 LQKENI. The CDR3 sequence: CASSPIQGADTQYF. The CDR3 DNA is TGTGCCAGCTCACCAATCCAGGGGGCAGATACGCAGTATTTT.

This sequence joins TRBV6-2 or TRBV6-3 and TRBJ1-1; D not resolved. The V gene lost 7 bases and the J gene lost 1 base, with 10 bases spanning the gap. Looked up from germline, CDR1 is MNHEY and CDR2 is SVGEGT. The CDR3 is 13 amino acids. The chain's CDR3 is CASTPGRNTEAFF. CDR3 in DNA: TGTGCCAGCACCCCTGGCAGGAACACTGAAGCTTTCTTT.

The chain combines TRBV20-1 with TRBJ2-3; 10 bases fit TRBD2. With V trimmed by 0 bases and J by 1 base, 1 base remained unmatched. Germline lookup yields CDR1 DFQATT and CDR2 SNEGSKA (reference sequence). The length of the CDR3 is 15 residues. CDR3 sequence reads: CSARDGTSGTDTQYF. For the CDR3, the DNA is TGCAGTGCTAGAGACGGGACTAGCGGCACAGATACGCAGTATTTT.

Details on this clonotype: One end of the junction varies from germline; a read error may be responsible. In nucleotides, the CDR3 is TGCGCCAGCAGCACAACCGGGACAGATTACACCGGGGAGCTGTTTTTT. It encodes CASSTTGTDYTGELFF. This chain joins TRBV11-1 and TRBJ2-2; 7 nucleotides agree with TRBD1. CDR1 and CDR2 from the germline V gene are SGHAT and FQDESV (reference sequence). This CDR3 has 16 residues.

This clonotype has more than one count but fewer than ten. The chain has TRBV10-3 and TRBJ2-2; 7 nucleotides line up with TRBD1. The length of the CDR3 is 15 residues. Losses at the gene ends were 4 bases for V and 5 bases for J; bases not matched to a gene: 7. CDR1 and CDR2 from the germline V gene are ENHRY and SYGVKD. The CDR3 protein is CAISGDTGETGELFF. The DNA for the CDR3 is TGTGCCATCAGTGGGGATACAGGGGAAACCGGGGAGCTGTTTTTT.

V gene TRBV29-1 combines with J gene TRBJ2-7, with TRBD1 matching 10 bases. This CDR3 is 13 amino acids long. V lost 7 bases and J lost 3; bases outside the gene matches: 6. Germline V gene data show CDR1 as SQVTM and CDR2 as ANQGSEA. This CDR3 is CSAGQGVGYEQYF. The DNA of the CDR3 is TGCAGCGCCGGACAGGGGGTGGGCTACGAGCAGTACTTC.

For this clonotype: A junction end diverges from the germline sequence, so it may reflect a read error. The V gene is TRBV5-1, the J gene TRBJ2-7; the D gene is possibly TRBD2 (5 bases). The V gene's germline CDR1 is SGHRS and CDR2 YFSETQ. The CDR3 spans 16 residues. The DNA of the CDR3 is TGCGCCAGCAGCTTGCGGGTAGTGGGGAGCTCCCACGAGCAGTACTTC. It yields the protein CASSLRVVGSSHEQYF.

This clonotype was seen at least ten times. This chain uses TRBV4-2 with TRBJ2-6; D gene ambiguous. CDR3 length: 15 residues. The ends were cut back, 4 bases at V and 2 bases at J, with 9 bases in the middle. The germline gives CDR1 LGHNA, CDR2 YNFKEQ. Written as DNA, the CDR3 is TGTGCCAGCAGCCCCCAGAGAACTGGGGCCAACGTCCTGACTTTC. It codes for CASSPQRTGANVLTF.

The V gene is TRBV20-1, the J gene TRBJ2-7; 7 bases line up with TRBD1. The germline CDR1 and CDR2 sequences are DFQATT and SNEGSKA (reference sequence). V lost 8 bases and J lost 7; bases outside the gene matches: 14. This CDR3 has 13 residues. The CDR3 spells CSWSRTGSNEQYF. CDR3 DNA: TGCAGTTGGTCCCGGACAGGTTCTAATGAGCAGTACTTC.

This clonotype has a handful of counts. The V gene is TRBV7-2, the J gene TRBJ2-1, with D perhaps TRBD1 or TRBD2 (5 bases each). The germline CDR1 and CDR2 sequences are SGHTA and FQGNSA. CDR3 size: 14 residues. V lost 4 bases, J lost 4 bases, and 11 bases lay in between. CDR3 nucleotide sequence: TGTGCCAGCAGCTCAGAGGGGATGTACAATGAGCAGTTCTTC. This gives the protein CASSSEGMYNEQFF.

This chain links TRBV2 with TRBJ2-1; 10 bases match TRBD2. The J call could be wrong; TRBJ2-7 is a better fit for the DNA end. This CDR3 contains 13 residues. CDR1 is SNHLY, CDR2 FYNNEI, per germline. Here the CDR3 DNA reads TGTGCCAGCCATGAGGTAGCGGGAGGCGAGCAGTACTTC. Amino acids: CASHEVAGGEQYF.

The CDR3 region has the DNA TGCAGTGCTAGACTCGACACCTATGGCTACACCTTC. Translating gives CSARLDTYGYTF. V and J are TRBV20-1 and TRBJ1-2; D is unresolved. Looked up from germline, CDR1 is DFQATT and CDR2 is SNEGSKA (reference sequence). The length of the CDR3 is 12 residues. V was shortened by 2 bases and J by 4 bases, with 8 bases between the two germline ends.

This clonotype was detected ten times or more. The junction departs from the called germline gene at one end, perhaps through a read error. In DNA, the CDR3 is TGTGCCAGCAGCTTAGCTAACTATGGCTACACCTTC. It yields the protein CASSLANYGYTF. This rearrangement joins TRBV12-3 or TRBV12-4 to TRBJ1-2; D gene unclear. CDR3 length: 12 residues.

In its sample, this clonotype was seen many times. V gene TRBV7-9 combines with J gene TRBJ2-5; D gene unclear. Trimming took off 0 bases at V and 7 bases at J, with 15 bases between the two ends. Germline values: CDR1 SEHNR, CDR2 FQNEAQ (reference sequence). There are 15 residues in the CDR3. The CDR3 here is CASSLADPLDVTQYF. The CDR3 DNA reads as TGTGCCAGCAGCTTAGCCGACCCCTTGGATGTGACCCAGTACTTC.

This clonotype was recorded once. The chain couples TRBV7-3 to TRBJ1-1; 7 positions agree with TRBD1. Germline V CDR1 and CDR2: SGHTA, FQGTGA. The CDR3 covers 15 residues. Germline trimming cut 0 bases from V and 2 bases from J; bases unmatched to any gene: 3. CDR3 bases: TGTGCCAGCAGCTTAACGACAGGGCCCAACACTGAAGCTTTCTTT. Protein sequence: CASSLTTGPNTEAFF. Full variable domain (outside the CDR3, taken from reference TRBV7-3 and TRBJ1-1): GAGVSQTPSNKVTEKGKYVELRCDPISGHTALYWYRQSLGQGPEFLIYFQGTGAADDSGLPNDRFFAVRPEGSVSTLKIQRTERGDSAVYLCASSLTTGPNTEAFFGQGTRLTVV.

The chain is built from TRBV28 and TRBJ1-2; D is ambiguous. This CDR3 spans 13 amino acids. CDR1 is MDHEN, CDR2 SYDVKM, per germline. V gave up 6 bases and J gave up 3 bases, with 11 bases separating them. CDR3 sequence: CASSSDGYYGYTF. Written as DNA, the CDR3 is TGTGCCAGCAGCTCGGACGGCTACTATGGCTACACCTTC.

The table lists this clonotype with many counts. The V call is TRBV20-1, the J call TRBJ1-5; the D gene is possibly TRBD1 (6 bases). V dropped 6 bases and J dropped 1 base, with 7 bases sitting between them. This CDR3 region has 12 residues. In germline, CDR1 is DFQATT, CDR2 SNEGSKA (reference sequence). The CDR3 DNA reads as TGCAGTGCACAGGGAAGCAATCAGCCCCAGCATTTT. This encodes CSAQGSNQPQHF.

The sample holds a few counts of this clonotype. The chain is built from TRBV20-1 and TRBJ2-3; the match to TRBD2 covers 9 bases. The CDR3 is 15 residues long. The germline CDR1 and CDR2 sequences are DFQATT and SNEGSKA (reference sequence). After removal of 4 bases from V and 2 bases from J, the junction contained 7 bases not matched to a gene. The CDR3 reads CSANSGSSTTDTQYF. The CDR3 nucleotides are TGCAGTGCTAATAGCGGGAGCTCTACCACAGATACGCAGTATTTT.

This clonotype was picked up many times. V gene TRBV7-2 combines with J gene TRBJ2-5; 7 bases agree with TRBD1. Germline values: CDR1 SGHTA, CDR2 FQGNSA. V was pared by 4 bases and J by 4 bases, with 6 bases of the junction left unmatched. The CDR3 is 14 residues long. The CDR3 loop is CASSSRTGLETQYF. In DNA, the CDR3 is TGTGCCAGCAGCTCTAGGACAGGCTTAGAGACCCAGTACTTC.

This clonotype has more than one count but fewer than ten. The chain recombines TRBV24-1 with TRBJ2-5; D may match TRBD1 or TRBD2 (5 bases each). TRBJ2-1 matches the DNA end more closely, so the J call is doubtful. CDR1 is KGHDR and CDR2 is SFDVKD in the germline V gene. The CDR3 covers 14 residues. The CDR3 protein is CATSEDGTNNEQFF. CDR3 sequence (DNA): TGTGCCACCAGTGAAGACGGGACCAACAATGAGCAGTTCTTC.